This record looks at one T cell receptor (beta chain) sequence and its context. This specimen comes from a study of blood T cell repertoires in COVID-19. In the original processing: How many nucleated cells were present was estimated from reference gene primer amplification. TCRdb's table, derived via immunoSEQ multiplex PCR, lists solely in-frame clones and lacks some. V, J and clone size were drawn from that table, and D and trimming were deduced from the DNA. The table includes hundreds of thousands of clones, approximately 85% detected once. This CDR3 region has 17 residues. The germline V and J ends were trimmed by 6 bases and 2 bases, with 20 bases remaining between them. The germline V gene encodes CDR1 MDHEN and CDR2 SYDVKM.

The J gene is TRBJ1-5, the V gene TRBV28, with unresolved D. The sample comprised peripheral blood. This clonotype originated in a man in his fifties or sixties with active or convalescent COVID-19. CDR3 sequence: CASSFGTRSGGNQPQHF. CDR3 in DNA: TGTGCCAGCAGCTTCGGAACTAGGTCCGGCGGCAATCAGCCCCAGCATTTT.